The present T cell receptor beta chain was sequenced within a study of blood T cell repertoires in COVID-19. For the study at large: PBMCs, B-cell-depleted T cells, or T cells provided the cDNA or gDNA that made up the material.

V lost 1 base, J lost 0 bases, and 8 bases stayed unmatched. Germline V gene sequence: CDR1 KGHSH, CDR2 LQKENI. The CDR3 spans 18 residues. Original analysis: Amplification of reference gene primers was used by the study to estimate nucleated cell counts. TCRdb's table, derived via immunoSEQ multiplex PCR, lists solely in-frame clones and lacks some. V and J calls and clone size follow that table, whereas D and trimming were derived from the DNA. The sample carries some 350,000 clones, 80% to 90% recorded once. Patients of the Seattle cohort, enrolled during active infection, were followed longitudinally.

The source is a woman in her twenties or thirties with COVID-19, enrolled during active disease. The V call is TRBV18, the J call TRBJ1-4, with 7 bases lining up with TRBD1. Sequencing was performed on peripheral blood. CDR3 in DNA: TGTGCCAGCTCACCACGATTCAGGGACAGTGCAACTAATGAAAAACTGTTTTTT. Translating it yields CASSPRFRDSATNEKLFF.